Presented here are 10 T cell receptor beta chains from one specimen sequenced in a study of blood T cell repertoires in COVID-19. Assay: immunoSEQ multiplex PCR; the TCRdb copy retains only in-frame clones and omits some. The sample lists about 74,000 clones, 84% occurring once. Sequenced material: peripheral blood. These receptors were obtained from a man in his 70s with acute or convalescent COVID-19.

The chain couples TRBV28 to TRBJ2-1; 7 positions match TRBD2. This CDR3 is built from 15 residues. The ends lost 4 bases at V and 6 bases at J; junction bases unmatched: 9. Looked up from germline, CDR1 is MDHEN and CDR2 is SYDVKM. CDR3 bases: TGTGCCAGCAGTTCCTCCGGGACTAACCTCAATGAGCAGTTCTTC. Its protein is CASSSSGTNLNEQFF.

The rearrangement links TRBV28 to TRBJ1-1; 7 nucleotides align to TRBD1. The germline CDR1 and CDR2 sequences are MDHEN and SYDVKM. This CDR3 spans 15 amino acids. V lost 4 bases, J lost 4 bases, and 9 bases stayed unmatched. The CDR3 bases are TGTGCCAGCAGTTCACGACAGGGCCGTCGCACTGAAGCTTTCTTT. Protein product: CASSSRQGRRTEAFF.

The V and J genes are TRBV19 and TRBJ2-1; D is possibly TRBD2 (5 bases). The V and J ends lost 3 bases and 7 bases respectively, with 7 bases between them. Germline V gene lookup returns CDR1 LNHDA and CDR2 SQIVND (reference sequence). This CDR3 has 12 amino acids. For the CDR3, the DNA is TGTGCCAGTAGTATGAGAGGGAATGAGCAGTTCTTC. Amino acid sequence: CASSMRGNEQFF.

CDR3 in DNA: TGTGCCAGCAGCCCAGGAAGCTCTGGGGCCAACGTCCTGACTTTC. This sequence encodes CASSPGSSGANVLTF. The chain recombines TRBV5-8 with TRBJ2-6; no reliable D call. The CDR3 is made up of 15 amino acids. Trimming pared 4 bases from V and 0 bases from J, leaving 8 bases between. Germline loops: CDR1 SGHTS, CDR2 YDEGEE. Full variable domain (remainder filled in from reference TRBV5-8 and TRBJ2-6): EAGVTQSPTHLIKTRGQQATLRCSPISGHTSVYWYQQALGLGLQFLLWYDEGEERNRGNFPPRFSGRQFPNYSSELNVNALELEDSALYLCASSPGSSGANVLTFGAGSRLTVL.

The chain couples TRBV9 to TRBJ1-5; TRBD1 might be the D (6 bases). Trimming shortened V by 0 bases and J by 6 bases, and 7 bases separated the two germline ends. The CDR3 sequence is 13 residues long. Per germline, CDR1 SGDLS and CDR2 YYNGEE. The CDR3, as DNA: TGTGCCAGCAGCGTAGGGGGGCTTCAGCCCCAGCATTTT. Translated: CASSVGGLQPQHF.

The J gene is TRBJ2-3, the V gene TRBV24-1; a weak D match, TRBD2 (5 bases). Germline V gene sequence: CDR1 KGHDR, CDR2 SFDVKD. The CDR3 is made up of 15 amino acids. Deletions cut 1 base from V and 6 bases from J, with 13 bases between. The CDR3: CATSDFRLARDTQYF. The CDR3 DNA sequence: TGTGCCACCAGTGATTTTAGGCTAGCCCGTGATACGCAGTATTTT.

The chain is built from TRBV9 and TRBJ2-1; maybe TRBD2 (6 bases). From germline, CDR1 is SGDLS and CDR2 YYNGEE. With 6 bases removed from V and 9 bases from J, the gap between germline ends came to 19 bases. There are 14 residues in the CDR3. The CDR3 DNA reads as TGTGCCAGCAATCCCGGGGCCTACGGGGGTGAGCAGTTCTTC. Its translation: CASNPGAYGGEQFF.

The chain joins TRBV7-8 to TRBJ1-5; TRBD1 aligns across 7 bases. CDR3 length: 17 residues. Germline values: CDR1 SGHVS, CDR2 FQNEAQ. With 2 bases clipped from V and 0 bases from J, the junction kept 7 bases outside the gene matches. CDR3 residues: CASSLLTGTASNQPQHF. The CDR3 DNA follows: TGTGCCAGCAGCTTATTGACCGGGACAGCTAGCAATCAGCCCCAGCATTTT.

This clone appeared a few times. This rearrangement joins TRBV5-4 to TRBJ1-5; D may be TRBD1 (6 bases). Germline loops: CDR1 SGHNT, CDR2 YYREEE (reference sequence). The CDR3 has 14 amino acids. V was cut by 1 base and J by 5 bases, with 10 bases left in between. The CDR3 region has the DNA TGTGCCAGCAGCTTGACAGGGTCGGATCAGCCCCAGCATTTT. Protein product: CASSLTGSDQPQHF.

The chain carries TRBV6-5 and TRBJ2-7, with D perhaps matching TRBD2 (5 bases). The germline V and J ends were trimmed by 6 bases and 2 bases, with 8 bases remaining between them. The germline CDR1 and CDR2 sequences are MNHEY and SVGAGI. This CDR3 region has 12 residues. This CDR3 reads CASRQRAYEQYF. CDR3 DNA sequence: TGTGCCAGCAGACAGAGGGCCTACGAGCAGTACTTC.